These T cell receptor beta chains were read from a single sample in a study of control samples from healthy donors and cancer patients. TCRdb's table, derived via immunoSEQ multiplex PCR, lists solely in-frame clones and lacks some. The table includes some 30,000 clones, nearly 90% detected once. Sequencing was performed on formalin-fixed, paraffin-embedded tissue. Receptor source: a female donor with melanoma. The CDR3 runs from the conserved cysteine through the conserved F or W. The order of the fields is clone size, D gene, CDR3 length, V gene, J gene, CDR3 protein, CDR3 DNA. A D gene is named only where the DNA matches it firmly. Clone size appears in some rows only: once, few, many, or a class for an expanded clone.

>NA|NA|13|TRBV13|TRBJ2-7
CASSPQGRSEQYF
TGTGCCAGCAGTCCACAGGGCCGTTCCGAGCAGTACTTC
>NA|NA|16|TRBV27|TRBJ1-2
CASSSALDFLNYGYTF
TGTGCCAGCAGCTCTGCCCTGGACTTCCTGAACTATGGCTACACCTTC
>NA|NA|14|TRBV5-4|TRBJ2-7
CASSSLLGSYEQYF
TGTGCCAGCAGCTCTCTTTTAGGCTCTTACGAGCAGTACTTC
>NA|NA|15|TRBV7-7|TRBJ1-3
CASSLATGPGNTIYF
TGTGCTAGCAGCTTAGCCACAGGCCCTGGAAACACCATATATTTT
>NA|TRBD1|13|TRBV7-9|TRBJ2-7
CASRMTGDLEQYF
TGTGCCAGCAGAATGACAGGGGACCTCGAGCAGTACTTC
>NA|NA|15|TRBV30|TRBJ2-7
CAWSGLGRGYHEQYF
TGTGCCTGGAGCGGTCTTGGCAGGGGTTACCACGAGCAGTACTTC
>once|NA|14|TRBV2|TRBJ1-5
CASNEQTSNQPQHF
TGTGCCAGCAACGAACAGACTAGCAATCAGCCCCAGCATTTT
>NA|TRBD2|16|TRBV9|TRBJ2-1
CASSVGGSGRGNEQFF
TGTGCCAGCAGCGTAGGAGGCAGCGGGAGAGGCAATGAGCAGTTCTTC
>NA|NA|14|TRBV6-5|TRBJ2-3
CAAARGAETDTQYF
TGTGCCGCCGCCCGGGGAGCGGAAACAGATACGCAGTATTTT
>NA|NA|11|TRBV10-3|TRBJ2-2
CAIRGSEELFF
TGTGCCATCCGGGGATCCGAGGAGCTGTTTTTT
>NA|NA|14|TRBV6-2/TRBV6-3|TRBJ2-1
CASSYGPPQGGQFF
TGTGCCAGCAGTTACGGACCTCCCCAGGGGGGGCAGTTCTTC
>NA|NA|13|TRBV12-3/TRBV12-4|TRBJ1-2
CASSLGGNYGYTF
TGTGCCAGCAGTTTAGGGGGCAACTATGGCTACACCTTC
>NA|TRBD1|16|TRBV19|TRBJ2-7
CASRIDAGTGAFEQYF
TGTGCCAGTAGAATAGACGCCGGGACAGGGGCTTTCGAGCAGTACTTC
>NA|NA|15|TRBV5-1|TRBJ2-1
CASSLVEGQRVKQFF
TGCGCCAGCAGCTTGGTGGAGGGGCAGAGGGTTAAGCAGTTCTTC
>NA|NA|12|TRBV28|TRBJ1-1
CASSLSPLEAFF
TGTGCCAGCAGTTTAAGTCCTCTGGAAGCTTTCTTT
>NA|NA|12|TRBV7-9|TRBJ2-5
CASSSEGETQYF
TGTGCCAGCAGCTCCGAGGGGGAGACCCAGTACTTC
>NA|NA|11|TRBV10-1|TRBJ1-1
CATDKNTEAFF
TGCGCCACCGACAAGAACACTGAAGCTTTCTTT
>NA|NA|13|TRBV7-8|TRBJ1-2
CASSLVSRGGYTF
TGTGCCAGCAGCTTAGTTTCCCGGGGAGGCTACACCTTC
>once|NA|13|TRBV10-1|TRBJ1-1
CASSALLGAEAFF
TGCGCCAGCAGTGCCTTACTTGGCGCTGAAGCTTTCTTT
>NA|NA|12|TRBV19|TRBJ1-1
CASSIDGRQAFF
TGTGCCAGTAGTATCGACGGGCGTCAAGCTTTCTTT
>NA|NA|10|TRBV6-1|TRBJ1-2
CASSEGGYTF
TGTGCCAGCAGTGAAGGAGGCTACACCTTC
>NA|NA|16|TRBV6-2/TRBV6-3|TRBJ1-1
CASSYSIRPGNTEAFF
TGTGCCAGCAGTTACAGCATCCGGCCCGGGAACACTGAAGCTTTCTTT
>NA|TRBD1|15|TRBV5-1|TRBJ2-2
CASSLTGGSTGELFF
TGCGCCAGCAGCTTGACAGGGGGCTCCACCGGGGAGCTGTTTTTT
>NA|NA|12|TRBV29-1|TRBJ1-1
CSAEGGYTEAFF
TGCAGCGCCGAGGGAGGGTACACTGAAGCTTTCTTT
>NA|NA|15|TRBV9|TRBJ1-4
CASSPSGYTNEKLFF
TGTGCCAGCAGCCCCTCAGGATACACTAATGAAAAACTGTTTTTT
>NA|TRBD2|16|TRBV11-2|TRBJ2-7
CASGPQGTSVTYEQYF
TGTGCCAGCGGACCCCAGGGTACTAGCGTTACCTACGAGCAGTACTTC
>NA|TRBD2|14|TRBV7-2|TRBJ2-7
CASSFPAGDYEQYF
TGTGCCAGCAGCTTTCCAGCGGGAGACTACGAGCAGTACTTC
>NA|TRBD2|17|TRBV24-1|TRBJ2-1
CATSDHPGTTDDNEQFF
TGTGCCACCAGTGATCACCCCGGGACTACCGACGACAATGAGCAGTTCTTC
>medium-sized|NA|15|TRBV4-1|TRBJ2-5
CASSRRDSNQETQYF
TGCGCCAGCAGCCGGCGAGACAGCAACCAAGAGACCCAGTACTTC
>NA|NA|15|TRBV3-1/TRBV3-2|TRBJ2-1
CASSQELGLYNEQFF
TGTGCCAGCAGCCAAGAACTCGGGCTCTACAATGAGCAGTTCTTC
>once|NA|12|TRBV6-6|TRBJ2-7
CASSYAVAEQYF
TGTGCCAGCAGTTACGCGGTAGCCGAGCAGTACTTC
>NA|NA|15|TRBV19|TRBJ2-7
CASSPTAASRYEQYF
TGTGCCAGTAGTCCGACAGCGGCCTCCCGCTACGAGCAGTACTTC
>NA|TRBD2|15|TRBV19|TRBJ2-7
CASSVTAGGSYEQYF
TGTGCCAGTAGCGTTACAGCGGGAGGGTCCTACGAGCAGTACTTC
>NA|NA|15|TRBV18|TRBJ1-1
CASSPPGVGNTEAFF
TGTGCCAGCTCACCACCGGGGGTGGGGAACACTGAAGCTTTCTTT
>NA|NA|13|TRBV29-1|TRBJ2-7
CSVDFGSSYEQYF
TGCAGCGTTGACTTCGGCAGCTCCTACGAGCAGTACTTC
>once|TRBD1|19|TRBV2|TRBJ2-6
CASSPWTGGGISGANVLTF
TGTGCCAGCAGTCCTTGGACAGGGGGAGGCATATCTGGGGCCAACGTCCTGACTTTC
>NA|NA|13|TRBV24-1|TRBJ1-5
CATSGPVNQPQHF
TGTGCCACCAGTGGTCCAGTTAATCAGCCCCAGCATTTT
>NA|NA|19|TRBV19|TRBJ1-1
CASSIRTAIWGSQNTEAFF
TGTGCCAGTAGTATAAGGACAGCTATATGGGGCTCCCAGAACACTGAAGCTTTCTTT
>NA|NA|15|TRBV11-3|TRBJ2-1
CASSLEGRSYNEQFF
TGTGCCAGCAGCTTAGAGGGTAGGTCCTACAATGAGCAGTTCTTC
>NA|TRBD1|17|TRBV6-1|TRBJ2-1
CASSEARPGQGVNEQFF
TGTGCCAGCAGTGAAGCTCGACCGGGACAGGGAGTTAATGAGCAGTTCTTC
>NA|TRBD2|16|TRBV2|TRBJ2-1
CASSEAPGTSMNEQFF
TGTGCCAGCAGTGAAGCCCCCGGGACTAGCATGAATGAGCAGTTCTTC
>few|NA|13|TRBV5-1|TRBJ1-1
CASSLGTETEAFF
TGCGCCAGCAGCTTGGGGACAGAGACTGAAGCTTTCTTT